The 8 T cell receptor beta chains reported below all come from one sample, sequenced in a study of T cell repertoires in cytomegalovirus infection. Their specific antigens are unknown. TCRdb redid the calling of the reads with MiXCR, one entry per CDR3 protein. The table has 750,000 to 900,000 distinct CDR3 sequences, 25% to 35% seen once. Sequencing used cultured CD8+ T cells from PBMCs, obtained from culture after CMV antigen stimulation. The receptors here all came from a human donor in good health (CMV status not recorded). Some clones in this sample may be carry-over from other donors' samples.

CDR3 residues: CASSLERSTYNSPLHF. The CDR3 DNA reads as TGTGCCAGCAGCTTAGAGCGAAGTACCTATAATTCACCCCTCCACTTT. V usage is TRBV7-2 and J usage is TRBJ1-6; D gene unclear. Germline values: CDR1 SGHTA, CDR2 FQGNSA. The CDR3 has 16 residues. V lost 1 base and J 2 bases, leaving 9 bases between the germline ends.

This clonotype was found a few times. This sequence joins TRBV7-8 and TRBJ1-5; D is undetermined. The germline V gene encodes CDR1 SGHVS and CDR2 FQNEAQ. Trimming shortened V by 5 bases and J by 0 bases, and 14 bases separated the two germline ends. The CDR3 extends over 16 amino acids. CDR3 sequence (DNA): TGTGCCAGCAGCCCCGGGTCGGCGGATAGCAATCAGCCCCAGCATTTT. Protein: CASSPGSADSNQPQHF.

This chain uses TRBV19 with TRBJ2-6, with a tentative D call TRBD2 (6 bases). Germline loops: CDR1 LNHDA, CDR2 SQIVND (reference sequence). V shed 11 bases and J shed 4 bases, with 15 bases lying between them. This CDR3 has 14 amino acids. This chain's CDR3 is CASSGTHGANVLTF. CDR3 nucleotide sequence: TGTGCCTCTTCTGGGACTCACGGGGCCAACGTCCTGACTTTC.

This clonotype has a count of ten or more. This chain joins TRBV7-2 and TRBJ2-2; D might be TRBD2 (6 bases). V was clipped by 5 bases and J by 4 bases, with 14 bases between them. The germline CDR1 and CDR2 sequences are SGHTA and FQGNSA. This CDR3 is built from 15 residues. This CDR3 is CASSTPSARTGELFF. The DNA of the CDR3 is TGTGCCAGCAGCACCCCTAGCGCTCGCACCGGGGAGCTGTTTTTT.

The gene calls are TRBV5-4 and TRBJ2-5; TRBD2 is a possible D gene (6 bases). With 0 bases removed from V and 5 bases from J, the gap between germline ends came to 14 bases. The germline CDR1 and CDR2 sequences are SGHNT and YYREEE (reference sequence). This CDR3 spans 15 amino acids. The CDR3 DNA sequence: TGTGCCAGCAGCTTGGGGGGGGTCAGAGGGGAGACCCAGTACTTC. This codes for CASSLGGVRGETQYF.

A few counts support this clonotype. This chain links TRBV28 with TRBJ2-3; 11 bases line up with TRBD1. The CDR3 is 18 residues long. Germline-derived CDR1 and CDR2 are MDHEN and SYDVKM. J lost 3 bases, V lost 8 bases, and 16 bases had no gene match. CDR3: CASSYPGTGGMSTDTQYF. For the CDR3, the DNA is TGTGCCAGCTCTTACCCCGGGACAGGGGGAATGAGTACAGATACGCAGTATTTT.

Only a few counts were recorded for this clonotype. This chain uses TRBV6-2 or TRBV6-3 with TRBJ2-1; perhaps TRBD2 as D (6 bases). The CDR3 sequence is 15 residues long. Per germline, CDR1 MNHEY and CDR2 SVGEGT. V lost 1 base and J lost 10, with 17 bases in between. As DNA, the CDR3 is TGTGCCAGCAGTTACTTGGCGGGGTCCCCCAGGGAGCAGTTCTTC. This sequence encodes CASSYLAGSPREQFF.

Many counts were recorded for this clonotype. The chain joins TRBV5-6 to TRBJ2-3, with 9 bases matching TRBD2. J lost 4 bases, V lost 7 bases, and 7 bases had no gene match. This CDR3 region has 14 residues. The germline V gene has CDR1 SGHDT and CDR2 YYEEEE. The CDR3 protein is CASGSGGSADTQYF. CDR3 coding DNA: TGTGCCAGCGGTAGCGGGGGCTCGGCAGATACGCAGTATTTT. The full variable domain, completed using reference TRBV5-6 and TRBJ2-3, is DAGVTQSPTHLIKTRGQQVTLRCSPKSGHDTVSWYQQALGQGPQFIFQYYEEEERQRGNFPDRFSGHQFPNYSSELNVNALLLGDSALYLCASGSGGSADTQYFGPGTRLTVL.